This T cell receptor (beta chain) stems from a study of beta chain bispecific antibodies for T cell cancers. Across the whole study: Jurkat cells expressed TRBV12-3; HPB-ALL cells expressed TRBV5-5.

Trimming removed 5 bases from V and 3 bases from J, with 11 bases in between. The V gene's germline CDR1 is DFQATT and CDR2 SNEGSKA (reference sequence). This CDR3 comprises 13 residues. This clonotype was observed at least ten times. What it binds is not known. TCRdb ran MiXCR on the 5' RACE reads and lists one entry per CDR3 protein. Of 20,000 to 25,000 distinct CDR3 sequences listed, just over 2% are singletons. Findings and limits, study-wide: Normal T cells contributed less of the targeted TRBV signal than the leukemia cells did. Anti-TRBV12 exposure, compared with anti-CD19, reduced the TRBV12-3 proportion of TRBV signal by about 99%.

Either OKT3 anti-CD3 antibody or CD3/CD28 beads expanded T cells from blood mononuclear cells over about three days. Anti-TRBV12 bispecific coculture of Jurkat cells with normal T cells. The sequencing here drew on healthy donor T cells cultured with leukemia cells, taken from a culture containing a bispecific antibody targeting TCR Vbeta12. This sequence was found in a human donor in good health. Some clones in this sample may be carry-over from other donors' samples. This chain joins TRBV20-1 and TRBJ2-1, with D tentatively TRBD1 (5 bases). The CDR3 sequence is CSAFPGIYNEQFF. For the CDR3, the DNA is TGCAGTGCTTTCCCAGGGATCTACAATGAGCAGTTCTTC.